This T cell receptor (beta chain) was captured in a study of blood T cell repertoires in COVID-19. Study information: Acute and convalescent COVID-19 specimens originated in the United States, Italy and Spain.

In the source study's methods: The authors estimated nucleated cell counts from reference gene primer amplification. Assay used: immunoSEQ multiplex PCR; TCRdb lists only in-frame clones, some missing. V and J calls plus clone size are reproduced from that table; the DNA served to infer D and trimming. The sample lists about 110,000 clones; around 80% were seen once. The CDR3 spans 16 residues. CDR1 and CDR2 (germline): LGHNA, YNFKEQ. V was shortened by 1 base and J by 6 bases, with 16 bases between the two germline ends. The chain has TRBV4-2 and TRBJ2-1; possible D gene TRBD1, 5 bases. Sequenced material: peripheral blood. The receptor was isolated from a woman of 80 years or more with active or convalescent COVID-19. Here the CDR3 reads CASSQVGPTQGNEQFF. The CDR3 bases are TGTGCCAGCAGCCAAGTGGGGCCTACTCAGGGCAATGAGCAGTTCTTC.